The clone carrying this TCR beta chain was detected only a few times. Time point: patch test 1, 2 weeks after DPC sensitization. Treatment described: therapeutic diphenylcyclopropenone sensitization with weekly scalp DPC. The study drew its donors from alopecia patients who were 18 to 70 years old and suitable for DPC. One entry per CDR3 protein results from TCRdb running MiXCR on the RACE reads. The sample yields tens of thousands of distinct CDR3 sequences, 6% to 9% seen once. The sample is drawn from a study of human T cells and chemical hapten exposure. Sequences were derived from whole blood, sampled in connection with sensitization to the hapten diphenylcyclopropenone (DPC). This TCR was sampled from a woman between 25 and 40 years old with alopecia areata. Some clones in this sample may be carry-over from other donors' samples.

The CDR3 region has the DNA TGTGCCAGCAGCTTAGTGGGAGGATTGAACACTGAAGCTTTCTTT. This gives the protein CASSLVGGLNTEAFF. The V and J genes are TRBV7-2 and TRBJ1-1; D is uncertain. Trimming stripped 1 base from V and 0 bases from J, with 9 bases between. CDR1 SGHTA and CDR2 FQGNSA come from the germline V gene. The CDR3 sequence is 15 residues long. The full variable domain, in which reference TRBV7-2 and TRBJ1-1 provide the parts outside the CDR3, is GAGVSQSPSNKVTEKGKDVELRCDPISGHTALYWYRQSLGQGLEFLIYFQGNSAPDKSGLPSDRFSAERTGGSVSTLTIQRTQQEDSAVYLCASSLVGGLNTEAFFGQGTRLTVV.